One T cell receptor beta chain is described in this entry. As handled by the study authors: Researchers report that nucleated cell counts were estimated from reference gene primer amplification. Method: immunoSEQ multiplex PCR; TCRdb's copy keeps in-frame clones and lacks some. The V and J calls and clone size are taken from that table; D and trimming were inferred from the DNA. The table includes under 200,000 clones, more than 75% detected once. The data stem from a study of blood T cell repertoires in COVID-19. At the level of the study: Italy, Spain and the United States were the sources of the convalescent and acute COVID-19 samples. T cells, B-cell-depleted T cells, or PBMCs supplied cDNA or gDNA.

From germline, CDR1 is MDHEN and CDR2 SYDVKM. The CDR3 is 14 amino acids. Trimming took 6 bases from V and 4 from J, leaving 16 bases between them. The rearrangement joins TRBV28 to TRBJ2-7; TRBD1 might be the D (6 bases). The source is a man between 40 and 49 years old with active or convalescent COVID-19. Sequencing was performed on peripheral blood. The CDR3 is CASSRGQAFYEQYF. CDR3 DNA: TGTGCCAGCAGCAGGGGCCAGGCCTTTTACGAGCAGTACTTC.